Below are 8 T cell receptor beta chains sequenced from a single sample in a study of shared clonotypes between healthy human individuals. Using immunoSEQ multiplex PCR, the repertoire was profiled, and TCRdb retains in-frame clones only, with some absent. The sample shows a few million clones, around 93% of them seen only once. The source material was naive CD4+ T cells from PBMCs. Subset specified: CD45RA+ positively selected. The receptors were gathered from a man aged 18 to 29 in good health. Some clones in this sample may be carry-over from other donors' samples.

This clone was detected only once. CDR3 bases: TGTGCCAGCAGCGTAGCGAGCGGGAGGGTTTATGAGCAGTTCTTC. Residues: CASSVASGRVYEQFF. The J gene is TRBJ2-1, the V gene TRBV9; 10 positions match TRBD2. The CDR3 is 15 residues long. V gave up 0 bases and J gave up 8 bases; unmatched junction bases: 5. Germline V gives CDR1 SGDLS, CDR2 YYNGEE.

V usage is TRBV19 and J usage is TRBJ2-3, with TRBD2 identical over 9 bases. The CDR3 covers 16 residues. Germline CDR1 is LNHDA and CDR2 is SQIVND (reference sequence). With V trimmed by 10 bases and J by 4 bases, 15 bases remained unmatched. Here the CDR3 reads CATTMGAGGPPDTQYF. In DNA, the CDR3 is TGTGCCACCACAATGGGGGCGGGAGGGCCTCCAGATACGCAGTATTTT.

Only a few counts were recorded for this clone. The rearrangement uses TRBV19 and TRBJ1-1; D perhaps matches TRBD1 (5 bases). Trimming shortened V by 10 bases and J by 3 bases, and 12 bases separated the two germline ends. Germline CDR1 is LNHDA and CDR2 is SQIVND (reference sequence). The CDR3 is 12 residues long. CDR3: CATQRGDTEAFF. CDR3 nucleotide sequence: TGTGCCACCCAGCGGGGGGACACTGAAGCTTTCTTT.

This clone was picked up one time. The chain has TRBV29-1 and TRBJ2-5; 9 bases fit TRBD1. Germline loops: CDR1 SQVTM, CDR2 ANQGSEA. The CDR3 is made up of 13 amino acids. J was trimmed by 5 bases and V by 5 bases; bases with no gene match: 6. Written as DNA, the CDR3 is TGCAGCGTTACCGACAGGGGGGGTGAGACCCAGTACTTC. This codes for CSVTDRGGETQYF.

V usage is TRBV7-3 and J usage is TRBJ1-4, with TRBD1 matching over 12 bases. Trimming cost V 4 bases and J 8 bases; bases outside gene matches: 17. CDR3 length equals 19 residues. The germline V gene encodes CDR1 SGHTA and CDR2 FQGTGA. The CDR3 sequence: CASSWPGQGARRFHEKLFF. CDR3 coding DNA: TGTGCCAGCAGCTGGCCGGGACAGGGGGCGCGTAGGTTTCACGAAAAACTGTTTTTT.

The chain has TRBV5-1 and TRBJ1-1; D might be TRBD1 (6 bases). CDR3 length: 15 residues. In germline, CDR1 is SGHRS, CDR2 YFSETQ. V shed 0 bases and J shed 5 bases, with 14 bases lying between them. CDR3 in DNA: TGCGCCAGCAGCTTGGTAGCGGGGGCGCGGACTGAAGCTTTCTTT. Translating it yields CASSLVAGARTEAFF.

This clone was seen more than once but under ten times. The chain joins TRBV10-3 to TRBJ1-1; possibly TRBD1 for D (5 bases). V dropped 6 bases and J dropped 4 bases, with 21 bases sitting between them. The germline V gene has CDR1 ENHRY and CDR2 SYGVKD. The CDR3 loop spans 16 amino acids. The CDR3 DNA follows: TGTGCCATCAGCTACACTGGGGGAGTGGGTGGCACTGAAGCTTTCTTT. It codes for CAISYTGGVGGTEAFF.

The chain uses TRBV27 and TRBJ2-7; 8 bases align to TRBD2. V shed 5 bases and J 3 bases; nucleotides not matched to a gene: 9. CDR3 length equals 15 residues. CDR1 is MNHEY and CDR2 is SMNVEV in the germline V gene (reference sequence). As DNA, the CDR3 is TGTGCCAGCAGTCCCTTGGGGCTAGCGGGCTACGAGCAGTACTTC. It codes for CASSPLGLAGYEQYF.